The sequence of this T cell receptor (beta chain) was determined in a study of blood T cell repertoires in COVID-19. TCRdb's table, derived via immunoSEQ multiplex PCR, lists solely in-frame clones and lacks some. The sample shows roughly 97,000 clones, roughly nine tenths of them seen only once. This clone showed up just once. The CDR3 sequence is 12 residues long. Germline V gene data show CDR1 as LGHDT and CDR2 as YNNKEL (reference sequence). V was shortened by 5 bases and J by 0 bases, with 5 bases between the two germline ends. Sequenced sample: peripheral blood. This TCR came from a human donor in a cohort sampled during active COVID-19. V gene TRBV3-1 (or the pseudogene TRBV3-2) combines with J gene TRBJ2-7; D gene uncertain. CDR3 sequence reads: CASSYSSYEQYF. The CDR3 DNA reads TGTGCCAGCAGCTACAGCTCCTACGAGCAGTACTTC.